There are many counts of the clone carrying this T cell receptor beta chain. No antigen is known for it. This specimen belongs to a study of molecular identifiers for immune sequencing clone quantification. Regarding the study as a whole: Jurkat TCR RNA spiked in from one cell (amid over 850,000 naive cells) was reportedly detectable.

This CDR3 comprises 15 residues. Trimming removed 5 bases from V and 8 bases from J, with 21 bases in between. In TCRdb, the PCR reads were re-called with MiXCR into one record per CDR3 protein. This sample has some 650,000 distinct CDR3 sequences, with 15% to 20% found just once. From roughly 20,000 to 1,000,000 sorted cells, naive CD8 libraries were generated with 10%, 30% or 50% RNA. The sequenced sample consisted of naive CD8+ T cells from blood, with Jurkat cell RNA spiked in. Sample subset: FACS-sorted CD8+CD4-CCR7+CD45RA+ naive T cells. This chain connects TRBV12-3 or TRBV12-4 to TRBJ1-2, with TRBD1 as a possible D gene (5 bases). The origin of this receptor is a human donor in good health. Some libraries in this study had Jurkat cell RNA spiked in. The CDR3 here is CASSVYRDAGGGYTF. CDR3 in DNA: TGTGCCAGCAGTGTGTACCGGGACGCAGGCGGCGGCTACACCTTC.